Following are 32 T cell receptor beta chains from one sample sequenced in a study of cytomegalovirus exposure and HLA in healthy donors. TCRdb's copy holds only in-frame clones and misses some; the assay was immunoSEQ multiplex PCR. The profile shows around 130,000 clones, about nine tenths of them singletons. The sequenced sample was PBMCs. The receptors come from a man younger than 40 in good health and CMV-seronegative.

This chain uses TRBV15 with TRBJ2-7; tentative D call: TRBD1 (6 bases). The CDR3 loop spans 15 amino acids. Germline V gene lookup returns CDR1 LNHNV and CDR2 YYDKDF (reference sequence). Trimming left V 0 bases short and J 7 bases short, with 16 bases between. The CDR3 spells CATSRDPQGSGEQYF. In DNA, the CDR3 is TGTGCCACCAGCAGAGACCCACAGGGATCTGGTGAGCAGTACTTC.

The chain carries TRBV19 and TRBJ1-1; D call uncertain. Germline V gene data show CDR1 as LNHDA and CDR2 as SQIVND (reference sequence). This CDR3 is built from 14 residues. The germline V and J ends were trimmed by 3 bases and 0 bases, with 8 bases remaining between them. The CDR3 spells CASSIPNMNTEAFF. DNA of the CDR3: TGTGCCAGTAGTATCCCCAACATGAACACTGAAGCTTTCTTT.

The gene calls are TRBV30 and TRBJ1-6; 8 nucleotides agree with TRBD1. This CDR3 comprises 14 residues. V gave up 4 bases and J gave up 3 bases; unmatched junction bases: 2. CDR1 and CDR2 from the germline V gene are GTSNPN and SVGIG (reference sequence). CDR3 protein: CAWTGGDYNSPLHF. The CDR3 nucleotides read TGTGCCTGGACAGGGGGCGACTATAATTCACCCCTCCACTTT.

The chain has TRBV18 and TRBJ2-1; the match to TRBD2 covers 7 bases. CDR1 KGHSH and CDR2 LQKENI come from the germline V gene. Losses at the gene ends were 3 bases for V and 7 bases for J; bases not matched to a gene: 6. This CDR3 is 14 amino acids long. CDR3 region: CASSPERERNEQFF. The CDR3 DNA reads TGTGCCAGCTCACCGGAGCGGGAACGAAATGAGCAGTTCTTC.

V gene TRBV29-1 combines with J gene TRBJ2-7, with 9 bases that match TRBD1. The CDR3 covers 13 residues. V trimming: 6 bases; J trimming: 4 bases; junction bases outside the gene matches: 7. Germline CDR1 SQVTM, CDR2 ANQGSEA. The chain's CDR3 is CSVVQGALYEQYF. The CDR3 DNA is TGCAGCGTGGTACAGGGGGCCCTTTACGAGCAGTACTTC.

The chain combines TRBV28 with TRBJ1-5, with TRBD1 matching over 8 bases. The germline CDR1 and CDR2 sequences are MDHEN and SYDVKM. After removal of 10 bases from V and 8 bases from J, the junction contained 7 bases not matched to a gene. The CDR3 loop spans 12 amino acids. The CDR3 reads CAIKDRDKPQHF. Written as DNA, the CDR3 is TGTGCCATCAAGGACAGGGATAAGCCCCAGCATTTT.

The chain employs TRBV11-2 and TRBJ1-1; 9 nucleotides match TRBD1. Germline lookup yields CDR1 SGHAT and CDR2 FQNNGV. J was trimmed by 0 bases and V by 3 bases; bases with no gene match: 2. The CDR3 extends over 15 amino acids. For the CDR3, the DNA is TGTGCCAGCAGCTTGACAGGGGGGATGAACACTGAAGCTTTCTTT. Translation gives CASSLTGGMNTEAFF.

The chain links TRBV5-1 to TRBJ2-7; unclear D gene. The ends were cut back, 1 base at V and 6 bases at J, with 11 bases in the middle. From germline, CDR1 is SGHRS and CDR2 YFSETQ. The CDR3 runs to 13 residues. CDR3 loop: CASSLTLPGEQYF. CDR3 coding DNA: TGCGCCAGCAGCTTGACCCTACCCGGCGAGCAGTACTTC.

The V gene is TRBV9, the J gene TRBJ1-5, with TRBD1 identical over 7 bases. The CDR3 spans 15 residues. The V gene's germline CDR1 is SGDLS and CDR2 YYNGEE. J lost 6 bases, V lost 3 bases, and 9 bases had no gene match. The CDR3 sequence: CASSAQGLEGQPQHF. The CDR3 DNA reads TGTGCCAGCAGCGCACAGGGGTTGGAAGGTCAGCCCCAGCATTTT.

The V call is TRBV5-4, the J call TRBJ2-1, with TRBD2 matching 10 bases. V trimming: 4 bases; J trimming: 6 bases; junction bases outside the gene matches: 10. This CDR3 is built from 16 residues. CDR1 is SGHNT and CDR2 is YYREEE in the germline V gene (reference sequence). The CDR3 nucleotides are TGTGCCAGCAGCCACCGAGCGGGAGGGATACGCAATGAGCAGTTCTTC. The encoded protein is CASSHRAGGIRNEQFF.

The chain recombines TRBV12-5 with TRBJ1-5, with D possibly being TRBD1 (5 bases). The V end lost 0 bases, the J end lost 3 bases, and 12 bases lay between the germline ends. There are 16 residues in the CDR3. The germline gives CDR1 LGHNT, CDR2 FRNRAP. CDR3 coding DNA: TGTGCTAGTGGTTTGGTCCCAGGGCGGGACAATCAGCCCCAGCATTTT. This encodes CASGLVPGRDNQPQHF.

The chain recombines TRBV18 with TRBJ2-1; 8 nucleotides align to TRBD2. Germline loops: CDR1 KGHSH, CDR2 LQKENI. V lost 9 bases, J lost 0 bases, and 16 bases stayed unmatched. The CDR3 length is 18 residues. The CDR3 DNA sequence: TGTGCCAGTCGTCATAGAGGAGCGGGAGCTAACTCCTACAATGAGCAGTTCTTC. Its protein is CASRHRGAGANSYNEQFF.

The V call is TRBV7-9, the J call TRBJ2-1, with D maybe TRBD1 (5 bases). Germline-derived CDR1 and CDR2 are SEHNR and FQNEAQ (reference sequence). Between the trimmed V and J ends, which lost 5 bases and 5 bases, there was a span of 16 bases. The CDR3 sequence is 15 residues long. The CDR3 sequence: CASSNTTTDNNEQFF. As DNA, the CDR3 is TGTGCCAGCAGCAACACCACAACGGACAACAATGAGCAGTTCTTC.

This CDR3 is CASSLDSSTDTQYF. In DNA form, the CDR3 reads TGTGCCAGCAGCCTGGACAGCAGTACAGATACGCAGTATTTT. The chain has TRBV6-5 and TRBJ2-3; D may be TRBD1 (6 bases). With 6 bases removed from V and 3 bases from J, the gap between germline ends came to 13 bases. The germline CDR1 and CDR2 sequences are MNHEY and SVGAGI. This CDR3 has 14 residues.

V and J are TRBV30 and TRBJ2-7; maybe TRBD1 (5 bases). The CDR3 is made up of 13 amino acids. V lost 4 bases, J lost 5 bases, and 15 bases lay in between. The germline V gene has CDR1 GTSNPN and CDR2 SVGIG (reference sequence). As DNA, the CDR3 is TGTGCCTGGAACTTGGGGCCTCTCCACGAGCAGTACTTC. This codes for CAWNLGPLHEQYF.

The rearrangement joins TRBV11-2 to TRBJ2-5; 8 bases are a match to TRBD2. Looked up from germline, CDR1 is SGHAT and CDR2 is FQNNGV. V shed 5 bases, J shed 9 bases, and the junction held 17 bases outside the gene matches. The CDR3 is made up of 16 amino acids. In DNA, the CDR3 is TGTGCCAGCAGCCGCCTTCGACTAGCGCCGATTGGGGCCCAGTACTTC. Residues: CASSRLRLAPIGAQYF.

V usage is TRBV5-4 and J usage is TRBJ2-3, with 10 bases that match TRBD2. The ends lost 3 bases at V and 5 bases at J; junction bases unmatched: 3. CDR1 SGHNT and CDR2 YYREEE come from the germline V gene (reference sequence). The CDR3 runs to 14 residues. The CDR3 protein is CASSWGLAIDTQYF. The CDR3 bases are TGTGCCAGCAGCTGGGGACTAGCGATAGATACGCAGTATTTT. Drawing the rest from reference TRBV5-4 and TRBJ2-3, the complete variable domain is ETGVTQSPTHLIKTRGQQVTLRCSSQSGHNTVSWYQQALGQGPQFIFQYYREEENGRGNFPPRFSGLQFPNYSSELNVNALELDDSALYLCASSWGLAIDTQYFGPGTRLTVL.

J is TRBJ2-7 and V is TRBV11-2, with 8 bases aligning to TRBD2. The V segment lost 2 bases and the J segment 6 bases; nucleotides outside the gene matches: 9. Germline assignment: CDR1 SGHAT and CDR2 FQNNGV. The CDR3 contains 15 residues. Written as DNA, the CDR3 is TGTGCCAGCAGCTTACCCGGGACTAGGGTAGGCGAGCAGTACTTC. Amino acid sequence: CASSLPGTRVGEQYF. The full variable domain, rest sourced from reference TRBV11-2 and TRBJ2-7, is EAGVAQSPRYKIIEKRQSVAFWCNPISGHATLYWYQQILGQGPKLLIQFQNNGVVDDSQLPKDRFSAERLKGVDSTLKIQPAKLEDSAVYLCASSLPGTRVGEQYFGPGTRLTVT.

V usage is TRBV6-5 and J usage is TRBJ1-2; 7 bases line up with TRBD1. The CDR3 has 13 amino acids. Germline loops: CDR1 MNHEY, CDR2 SVGAGI. The J segment lost 5 bases and the V segment lost 7 bases, leaving 7 bases of the junction unmatched. The CDR3 loop is CASTGQARYGYTF. The CDR3 coding sequence is TGTGCCAGCACCGGACAGGCCCGTTATGGCTACACCTTC.

This chain connects TRBV29-1 to TRBJ2-1; maybe TRBD2 (5 bases). Germline CDR1 SQVTM, CDR2 ANQGSEA. Deletions cut 2 bases from V and 4 bases from J, with 12 bases between. The CDR3 is 14 amino acids. CDR3 residues: CSVEFAGDYNEQFF. DNA for the CDR3: TGCAGCGTTGAATTTGCGGGCGATTACAATGAGCAGTTCTTC.

The rearrangement joins TRBV5-1 to TRBJ2-1; D remains unclear. This CDR3 has 15 residues. CDR1 is SGHRS and CDR2 is YFSETQ in the germline V gene. Trimming left V 1 base short and J 3 bases short, with 11 bases between. CDR3 DNA sequence: TGCGCCAGCAGCTTGAGATCCCCTAGCTACAATGAGCAGTTCTTC. This encodes CASSLRSPSYNEQFF.

The gene calls are TRBV29-1 and TRBJ1-4; D may be TRBD1 (5 bases). Germline values: CDR1 SQVTM, CDR2 ANQGSEA. Trimming cost V 4 bases and J 7 bases, with 7 bases left between them. The CDR3 is 11 amino acids. Here the CDR3 DNA reads TGCAGCGTTGGACAGTTTGAAAAACTGTTTTTT. The encoded protein is CSVGQFEKLFF.

This chain joins TRBV19 and TRBJ1-1; D gene unclear. Germline-derived CDR1 and CDR2 are LNHDA and SQIVND (reference sequence). V dropped 3 bases and J dropped 0 bases, with 11 bases sitting between them. CDR3 size: 15 residues. As DNA, the CDR3 is TGTGCCAGTAGTATTTTTGCTTACATGAACACTGAAGCTTTCTTT. Protein: CASSIFAYMNTEAFF.

This chain links TRBV27 with TRBJ2-7; tentatively, D is TRBD2 (5 bases). V lost 0 bases and J 5 bases, leaving 14 bases between the germline ends. CDR3 length: 15 amino acids. The V gene's germline CDR1 is MNHEY and CDR2 SMNVEV (reference sequence). CDR3 sequence (DNA): TGTGCCAGCAGTTTATCTCGACTGCCGGGGAACGAGCAGTACTTC. Residues: CASSLSRLPGNEQYF.

CDR3 sequence reads: CASSSGGSSYGNTIYF. In nucleotides, the CDR3 is TGCGCCAGCAGCTCGGGGGGCAGCTCGTACGGAAACACCATATATTTT. The V and J genes are TRBV5-1 and TRBJ1-3; D perhaps matches TRBD1 (6 bases). Trimming removed 3 bases at V and 4 bases at J, with 17 bases between. The CDR3 length is 16 residues. In germline, CDR1 is SGHRS, CDR2 YFSETQ.

This chain joins TRBV27 and TRBJ2-3; tentatively, D is TRBD2 (6 bases). The germline gives CDR1 MNHEY, CDR2 SMNVEV (reference sequence). The V and J ends lost 7 bases and 2 bases respectively, with 19 bases between them. The CDR3 contains 16 residues. The CDR3 region has the DNA TGTGCCAGCACCCCCATGGAGGGGCGATACACAGATACGCAGTATTTT. It specifies CASTPMEGRYTDTQYF.

The chain uses TRBV4-1 and TRBJ1-1; a weak D match, TRBD1 (6 bases). The V gene lost 5 bases and the J gene lost 6 bases, with 25 bases spanning the gap. Germline values: CDR1 MGHRA, CDR2 YSYEKL. The CDR3 is 17 residues long. CDR3 in amino acids: CASSNPRGRTGFSEAFF. The DNA for the CDR3 is TGCGCCAGCAGCAACCCCCGCGGGCGTACAGGGTTCTCTGAAGCTTTCTTT.

The rearrangement links TRBV9 to TRBJ1-1; 10 positions match TRBD1. CDR3 length: 14 amino acids. In germline, CDR1 is SGDLS, CDR2 YYNGEE. The junction had 2 bases not matched to a gene; V was cut back by 3 bases and J by 3 bases. For the CDR3, the DNA is TGTGCCAGCAGCGCTGGACAGGGGGACACTGAAGCTTTCTTT. Its protein is CASSAGQGDTEAFF.

This chain uses TRBV10-2 with TRBJ2-7; 12 bases agree with TRBD2. Germline-derived CDR1 and CDR2 are WSHSY and SAAADI. The CDR3 spans 16 residues. V was pared by 3 bases and J by 6 bases, with 9 bases of the junction left unmatched. CDR3 nucleotide sequence: TGCGCCAGCAGTGAACTTGCGACTAGCGGGAGCCCCGAGCAGTACTTC. This translates into CASSELATSGSPEQYF.

As to this clone: The missing conserved phenylalanine or tryptophan at the end of this CDR3 makes a read error likely. The DNA is omitted, as the CDR3 cannot be located on it reliably, and the CDR3 follows TCRdb's listing. The chain joins TRBV9 to TRBJ2-7; the table gives TRBD2 as D, unverified against the DNA. The CDR3 has 15 amino acids, counting both end residues. CDR1 SGDLS and CDR2 YYNGEE come from the germline V gene. CDR3 residues: CASSVISTAPCGGTI.

The chain employs TRBV27 and TRBJ2-3; tentatively, D is TRBD1 (5 bases). Trimming removed 5 bases at V and 2 bases at J, with 14 bases between. The CDR3 is 15 amino acids. The germline V gene encodes CDR1 MNHEY and CDR2 SMNVEV (reference sequence). The CDR3 DNA reads TGTGCCAGCAGTATCCAGACAGTCCTCACAGATACGCAGTATTTT. Its protein product is CASSIQTVLTDTQYF.

V gene TRBV7-9 combines with J gene TRBJ2-1, with 9 positions matching TRBD1. Germline V gene lookup returns CDR1 SEHNR and CDR2 FQNEAQ (reference sequence). With 5 bases clipped from V and 2 bases from J, the junction kept 4 bases outside the gene matches. The CDR3 length is 15 residues. In DNA form, the CDR3 reads TGTGCCAGCAGCGTGACAGGGGGAGCCTACAATGAGCAGTTCTTC. Amino acid sequence: CASSVTGGAYNEQFF.